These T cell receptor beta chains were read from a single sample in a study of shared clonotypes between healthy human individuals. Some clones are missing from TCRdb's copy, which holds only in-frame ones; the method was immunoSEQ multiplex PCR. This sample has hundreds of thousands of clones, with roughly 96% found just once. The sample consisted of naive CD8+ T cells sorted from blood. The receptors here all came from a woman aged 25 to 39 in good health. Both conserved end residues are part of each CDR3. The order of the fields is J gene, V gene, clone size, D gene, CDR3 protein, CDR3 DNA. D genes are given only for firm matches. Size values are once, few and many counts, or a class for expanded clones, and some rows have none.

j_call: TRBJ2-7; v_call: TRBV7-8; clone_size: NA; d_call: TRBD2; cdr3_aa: CASSPGLAGIGEQYF; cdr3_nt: TGTGCCAGCAGCCCTGGACTAGCGGGAATTGGCGAGCAGTACTTC
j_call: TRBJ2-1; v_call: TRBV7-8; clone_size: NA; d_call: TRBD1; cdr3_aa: CASSPDGTGVNEQFF; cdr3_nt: TGTGCCAGCAGCCCCGACGGGACAGGTGTAAATGAGCAGTTCTTC
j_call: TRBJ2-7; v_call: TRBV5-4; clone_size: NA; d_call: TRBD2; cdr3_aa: CASTAGEGYEQYF; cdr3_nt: TGTGCCAGCACCGCGGGAGAGGGGTACGAGCAGTACTTC
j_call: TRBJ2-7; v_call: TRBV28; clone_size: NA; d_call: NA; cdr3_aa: CASSLQGSAYEQYF; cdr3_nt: TGTGCCAGCAGCTTGCAGGGGTCAGCCTACGAGCAGTACTTC
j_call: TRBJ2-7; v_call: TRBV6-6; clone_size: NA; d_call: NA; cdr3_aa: CASSYPGLYEQYF; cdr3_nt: TGTGCCAGCAGTTACCCCGGTCTCTACGAGCAGTACTTC
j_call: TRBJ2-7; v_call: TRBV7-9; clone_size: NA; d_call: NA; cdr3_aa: CASSSAGSSYEQYF; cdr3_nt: TGTGCCAGCAGCAGTGCGGGGAGCTCCTACGAGCAGTACTTC
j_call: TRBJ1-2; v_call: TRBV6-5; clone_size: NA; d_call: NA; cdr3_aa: CASSSGGDGYTF; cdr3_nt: TGTGCCAGCAGTTCCGGGGGCGACGGCTACACCTTC
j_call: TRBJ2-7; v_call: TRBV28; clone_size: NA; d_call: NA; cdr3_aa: CASSLYEQYF; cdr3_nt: TGTGCCAGCAGTTTGTACGAGCAGTACTTC
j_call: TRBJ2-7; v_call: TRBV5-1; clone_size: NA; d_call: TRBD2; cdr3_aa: CASSFGTSYEQYF; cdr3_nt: TGCGCCAGCAGCTTCGGGACTAGCTACGAGCAGTACTTC
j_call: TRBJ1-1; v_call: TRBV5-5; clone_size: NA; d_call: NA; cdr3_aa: CASLGLRNTEAFF; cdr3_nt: TGTGCCAGCCTAGGACTGAGGAACACTGAAGCTTTCTTT
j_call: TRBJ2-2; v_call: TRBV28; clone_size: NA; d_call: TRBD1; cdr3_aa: CASLDQGAGELFF; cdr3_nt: TGTGCCAGCCTGGACCAGGGGGCCGGGGAGCTGTTTTTT
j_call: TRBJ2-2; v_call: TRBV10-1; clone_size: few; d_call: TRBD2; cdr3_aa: CASSESAGGTGELFF; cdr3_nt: TGCGCCAGCAGTGAGTCAGCGGGAGGCACCGGGGAGCTGTTTTTT
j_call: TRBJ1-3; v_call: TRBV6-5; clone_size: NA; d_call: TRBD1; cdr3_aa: CASSPRDSRNTIYF; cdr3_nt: TGTGCCAGCAGTCCTCGGGACAGTAGAAACACCATATATTTT
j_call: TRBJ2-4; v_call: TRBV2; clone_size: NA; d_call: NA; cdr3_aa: CASLGDKNIQYF; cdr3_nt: TGTGCCAGCTTGGGGGATAAAAACATTCAGTACTTC
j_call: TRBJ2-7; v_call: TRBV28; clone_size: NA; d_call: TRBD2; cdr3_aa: CASSSGLGRWAYEQYF; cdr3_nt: TGTGCCAGCAGTTCGGGACTAGGGCGATGGGCCTACGAGCAGTACTTC
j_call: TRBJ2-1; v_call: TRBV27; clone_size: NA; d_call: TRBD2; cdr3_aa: CASSPIAGGTYNEQFF; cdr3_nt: TGTGCCAGCAGTCCCATAGCGGGAGGGACCTACAATGAGCAGTTCTTC
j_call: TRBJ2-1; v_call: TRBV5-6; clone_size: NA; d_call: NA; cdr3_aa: CASSYSADYNEQFF; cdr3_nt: TGTGCCAGCAGCTACAGCGCGGACTACAATGAGCAGTTCTTC
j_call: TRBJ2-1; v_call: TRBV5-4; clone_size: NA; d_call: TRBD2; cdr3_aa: CASSPGLAQTYNEQFF; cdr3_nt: TGTGCCAGCAGCCCGGGACTAGCCCAGACCTACAATGAGCAGTTCTTC
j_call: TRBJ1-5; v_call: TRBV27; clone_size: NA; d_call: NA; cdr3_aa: CASGVTNSNQPQHF; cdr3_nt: TGTGCCAGCGGTGTCACAAATAGCAATCAGCCCCAGCATTTT
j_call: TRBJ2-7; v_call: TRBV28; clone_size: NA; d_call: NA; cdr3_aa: CASSLTVSYEQYF; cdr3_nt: TGTGCCAGCAGTTTAACGGTCTCCTACGAGCAGTACTTC
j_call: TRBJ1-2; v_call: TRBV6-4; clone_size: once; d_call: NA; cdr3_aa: CASSASRDIAYGYTF; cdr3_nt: TGTGCCAGCAGTGCCTCCCGGGACATCGCCTATGGCTACACCTTC
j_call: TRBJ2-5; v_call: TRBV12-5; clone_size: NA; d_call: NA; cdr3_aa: CASGSDSTEETQYF; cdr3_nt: TGTGCTAGTGGCTCGGACTCTACTGAGGAGACCCAGTACTTC
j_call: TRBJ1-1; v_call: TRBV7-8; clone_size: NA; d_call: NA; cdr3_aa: CASSLGLPVTEAFF; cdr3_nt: TGTGCCAGCAGCTTAGGATTGCCAGTTACTGAAGCTTTCTTT
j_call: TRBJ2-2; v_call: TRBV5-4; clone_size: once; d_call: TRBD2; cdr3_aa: CASSRGLAGTLGELFF; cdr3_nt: TGTGCCAGCAGCCGGGGACTAGCGGGAACTCTCGGGGAGCTGTTTTTT
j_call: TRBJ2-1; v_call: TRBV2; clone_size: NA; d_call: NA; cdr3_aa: CASSERLGQFYNEQFF; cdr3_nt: TGTGCCAGCAGTGAAAGGTTGGGGCAGTTCTACAATGAGCAGTTCTTC
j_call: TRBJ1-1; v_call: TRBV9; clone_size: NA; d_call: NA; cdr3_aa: CASSVGTVGSTEAFF; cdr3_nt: TGTGCCAGCAGCGTAGGGACGGTGGGGAGCACTGAAGCTTTCTTT